This T cell receptor (beta chain) came from a study of T cell repertoires in cytomegalovirus infection. Study-wide context: Public TCR beta signatures indicated both CMV infection and matching HLA type. The study, taken as a whole, reports: Carriage of CMV together with the relevant HLA was identifiable through cumulative public TCR beta family frequency. CMV-specific HLA-C-restricted TCR beta clonotypes dominated the ex vivo response.

TCRdb fed the reads into MiXCR, producing one record per CDR3 protein. The sample lists approximately 400,000 distinct CDR3 sequences, approximately 30% occurring once. This clonotype has just a few counts. Its cognate antigen is unknown. CDR3 length: 15 residues. V dropped 6 bases and J dropped 1; count of bases not matched to a gene: 7. Germline V gives CDR1 MGHDK, CDR2 SYGVNS. The V call is TRBV25-1, the J call TRBJ2-3, with TRBD1 matching over 7 bases. The clonotype originates from a human donor in good health (CMV status not recorded). Some clones in this sample may be carry-over from other donors' samples. Sequenced input: PBMCs. For the CDR3, the DNA is TGTGCCAGCAGCGAACAGGGGTCTGGCACAGATACGCAGTATTTT. Amino acids: CASSEQGSGTDTQYF.